This T cell receptor (beta chain) was profiled in a study of CD8 T cells in ankylosing spondylitis (dated by TCRdb to the late 2010s). Regarding the complete study: T cell receptor beta repertoires were profiled in healthy donors and ankylosing spondylitis patients so that disease-linked TCR variants could be found. Peripheral blood samples were taken, and synovial fluid was additionally collected from ankylosing spondylitis patients. The full study cohort comprised approximately 23 ankylosing spondylitis patients and over a hundred healthy donors. Findings and caveats that apply to the study as a whole: Some motif variants were previously reported in synovial fluid and blood of reactive arthritis patients, suggesting common disease-initiation mechanisms. Blood from ankylosing spondylitis patients appeared to be characterized by a TCR beta motif made up of 8 or 9 highly homologous amino acid variants. In peripheral blood, the disease-linked clones were found at relatively low frequencies and had a CD8+ phenotype. Significant enrichment of the disease-linked clones was reported in matched synovial fluid samples from ankylosing spondylitis patients.

This sample was sequenced with an Illumina HiSeq 2500. Quantitative 5'-RACE with molecular barcodes was used to prepare TCR beta libraries. Regarding the original processing steps: To identify disease-linked TCR variants, a new computational method was used, one built on a probabilistic model of VDJ rearrangement. The public reads were run again by TCRdb, first through fastp at Q25 and then through MiXCR, and only productive beta chains were kept. Each entry is one CDR3 protein sequence, shown with its most common DNA and genes. The V and J calls follow TCRdb's processing rather than the paper's. The sample table shows some 140,000 distinct CDR3 sequences, and roughly 17% are seen once. Around a third of the sample belongs to the ten largest clones. CDR1 and CDR2 (SQVTM, ANQGSEA) derive from the germline V gene. The germline ends are 11 bases apart after V is trimmed by 2 bases and J by 6 bases. The CDR3, cysteine through phenylalanine, is 12 amino acids long. The sequence is cut down to CDR3 DNA, 36 bases in frame from base 1.

This clonotype occurred a few times. Its antigen is not yet known. The input lacks base qualities; no much larger clone sits a single base away. This sequence uses TRBV29-1 and TRBJ2-7; no D gene call is confident. The specimen was blood, either unsorted or a sorted T cell fraction (not recorded which). This clonotype was obtained from a male donor with ankylosing spondylitis. The CDR3 reads CSVERARREQYF. The nucleotide sequence reads TGCAGCGTTGAAAGGGCCAGGCGCGAGCAGTACTTC.